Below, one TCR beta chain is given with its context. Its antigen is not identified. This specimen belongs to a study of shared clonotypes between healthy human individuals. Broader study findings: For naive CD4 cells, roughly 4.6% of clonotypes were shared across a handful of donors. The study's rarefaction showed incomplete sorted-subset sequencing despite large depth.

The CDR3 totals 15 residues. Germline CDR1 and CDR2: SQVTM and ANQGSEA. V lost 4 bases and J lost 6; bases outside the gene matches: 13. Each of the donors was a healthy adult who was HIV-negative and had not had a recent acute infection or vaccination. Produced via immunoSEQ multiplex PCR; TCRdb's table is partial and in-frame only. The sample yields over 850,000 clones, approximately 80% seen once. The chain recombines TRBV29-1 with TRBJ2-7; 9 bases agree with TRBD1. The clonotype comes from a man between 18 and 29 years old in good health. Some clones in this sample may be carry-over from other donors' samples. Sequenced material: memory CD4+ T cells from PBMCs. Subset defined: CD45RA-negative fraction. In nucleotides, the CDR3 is TGCAGCGTTGGGCGGACAGGGGCCTCCCCGGTCGAGCAGTACTTC. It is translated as CSVGRTGASPVEQYF.